One and the same sample provided the 30 T cell receptor beta chains below, sequenced in a study of shared clonotypes between healthy human individuals. Using immunoSEQ multiplex PCR, the repertoire was profiled, and TCRdb retains in-frame clones only, with some absent. This table holds roughly 2.1 million clones, roughly 91% found once. Naive CD8 isolation took CD45RO-negative cells positively selected for CCR7 and excluded terminally differentiated effector memory CD45RA+ cells. Sequencing was done on a sample of naive CD8+ T cells from PBMCs. These receptors were taken from a man aged 18 to 30 in good health. Some clones in this sample may be carry-over from other donors' samples.

This rearrangement joins TRBV9 to TRBJ1-4; 9 bases match TRBD1. The CDR3 is 15 amino acids. After removal of 2 bases from V and 8 bases from J, the junction contained 7 bases not matched to a gene. CDR1 is SGDLS and CDR2 is YYNGEE in the germline V gene. Written as DNA, the CDR3 is TGTGCCAGCAGCGTCACAGGGGGCGCACGGGAAAAACTGTTTTTT. It encodes CASSVTGGAREKLFF.

The V gene is TRBV30, the J gene TRBJ2-4, with D possibly matching TRBD2 (5 bases). CDR1 and CDR2 (germline): GTSNPN, SVGIG (reference sequence). Trimming removed 7 bases from V and 6 bases from J, with 7 bases in between. The CDR3 has 10 amino acids. The CDR3 DNA follows: TGTGCCTCCGGAGGAAACATTCAGTACTTC. This codes for CASGGNIQYF.

The V call is TRBV19, the J call TRBJ2-7, with 10 bases aligning to TRBD1. In germline, CDR1 is LNHDA, CDR2 SQIVND (reference sequence). The CDR3 runs 16 residues. V shed 4 bases, J shed 3 bases, and the junction held 9 bases outside the gene matches. CDR3 coding DNA: TGTGCCAGTAGTACCCGGACAGGGGGTGAAAGCTACGAGCAGTACTTC. Translating it yields CASSTRTGGESYEQYF.

This clone has only a few counts. No DNA is shown, since the ends of the CDR3 on it are uncertain; the CDR3 is the one TCRdb lists. V usage is TRBV30 and J usage is TRBJ1-1. Germline values: CDR1 GTSNPN, CDR2 SVGIG (reference sequence). The CDR3 extends over 14 residues, inclusive of both ends. CDR3: CAWSEGYLRFEAFF.

The chain is built from TRBV27 and TRBJ2-3; 10 bases align to TRBD2. CDR1 and CDR2 (germline): MNHEY, SMNVEV (reference sequence). Trimming took 4 bases from V and 9 from J; bases not matched to a gene: 16. The CDR3 is made up of 17 amino acids. The CDR3 here is CASSSPHRTSGTLTQYF. CDR3 in DNA: TGTGCCAGCAGTTCTCCCCATAGGACTAGCGGCACCTTGACGCAGTATTTT.

The sample holds one count of this clone. This chain connects TRBV6-1 to TRBJ2-2; 7 positions agree with TRBD1. Germline values: CDR1 MNHNS, CDR2 SASEGT. V dropped 3 bases and J dropped 4; count of bases not matched to a gene: 8. The CDR3 runs to 16 residues. The CDR3 nucleotides are TGTGCCAGCAGTGAGTACAGGGGTCTTCCCACCGGGGAGCTGTTTTTT. Translated, it gives CASSEYRGLPTGELFF.

The chain links TRBV11-2 to TRBJ1-4; weak D call: TRBD1 (5 bases). V was shortened by 1 base and J by 7 bases, with 16 bases between the two germline ends. The CDR3 loop spans 16 amino acids. CDR1 and CDR2 (germline): SGHAT, FQNNGV. CDR3 sequence reads: CASSLGLRGSGEKLFF. CDR3 DNA sequence: TGTGCCAGCAGCTTAGGGCTGAGGGGCTCGGGTGAAAAACTGTTTTTT.

V is TRBV5-1 and J is TRBJ1-1, with a tentative D call TRBD1 (5 bases). CDR1 and CDR2 (germline): SGHRS, YFSETQ. Trimming left V 2 bases short and J 0 bases short, with 8 bases between. This CDR3 has 14 residues. CDR3 protein: CASSFDRVNTEAFF. The CDR3 coding sequence is TGCGCCAGCAGCTTTGACAGAGTGAACACTGAAGCTTTCTTT. Based on the CDR3 plus reference TRBV5-1 and TRBJ1-1, the full variable domain is KAGVTQTPRYLIKTRGQQVTLSCSPISGHRSVSWYQQTPGQGLQFLFEYFSETQRNKGNFPGRFSGRQFSNSRSEMNVSTLELGDSALYLCASSFDRVNTEAFFGQGTRLTVV.

The chain has TRBV10-3 and TRBJ2-1, with TRBD2 matching 8 bases. V lost 7 bases and J lost 5; bases outside the gene matches: 10. This CDR3 has 15 residues. The germline gives CDR1 ENHRY, CDR2 SYGVKD. The CDR3 DNA sequence: TGTGCCATCACTATTAGCGGGATTACGCACAATGAGCAGTTCTTC. Translating it yields CAITISGITHNEQFF.

V is TRBV9 and J is TRBJ2-1; a weak D match, TRBD2 (5 bases). V lost 0 bases and J lost 2, with 15 bases in between. This CDR3 has 17 residues. CDR1 is SGDLS, CDR2 YYNGEE, per germline. The CDR3 here is CASSVGVGSATYNEQFF. The CDR3 coding sequence is TGTGCCAGCAGCGTAGGGGTGGGTAGCGCGACCTACAATGAGCAGTTCTTC.

The chain combines TRBV14 with TRBJ1-2; no definite D call. V lost 2 bases and J 1 base, leaving 8 bases between the germline ends. The germline V gene encodes CDR1 SGHDN and CDR2 FVKESK. The CDR3 is 14 residues long. The CDR3 is CASSQSRYNYGYTF. CDR3 bases: TGTGCCAGCAGCCAATCTCGGTATAACTATGGCTACACCTTC.

The J gene is TRBJ1-1, the V gene TRBV19; D unresolved. Germline-derived CDR1 and CDR2 are LNHDA and SQIVND (reference sequence). The CDR3 runs 13 residues. The ends were cut back, 5 bases at V and 8 bases at J, with 15 bases in the middle. The DNA for the CDR3 is TGTGCCAGTAGTTTTTTCGCCAGAAGGGAAGCTTTCTTT. Its translation: CASSFFARREAFF.

V usage is TRBV4-1 and J usage is TRBJ2-7; TRBD1 matches 9 bases. With 7 bases clipped from V and 2 bases from J, the junction kept 6 bases outside the gene matches. Germline lookup yields CDR1 MGHRA and CDR2 YSYEKL. The CDR3 has 14 amino acids. CDR3 nucleotide sequence: TGCGCCAGCATGACGGACAGGGGACCCTACGAGCAGTACTTC. Amino acids: CASMTDRGPYEQYF.

The CDR3 DNA reads TGTGCCAGCAGCGCCACTAGCGGGAGACCCTCCTACGAGCAGTACTTC. This encodes CASSATSGRPSYEQYF. The V gene is TRBV9, the J gene TRBJ2-7; 11 bases line up with TRBD2. CDR1 is SGDLS and CDR2 is YYNGEE in the germline V gene. The CDR3 runs to 16 residues. J gave up 0 bases and V 3 bases, and 5 bases lay outside the gene matches.

The chain employs TRBV5-6 and TRBJ2-7; TRBD1 matches 9 bases. V was clipped by 6 bases and J by 6 bases; unmatched bases: 10. The CDR3 spans 14 residues. Germline assignment: CDR1 SGHDT and CDR2 YYEEEE. The CDR3 DNA sequence: TGTGCCAGCACCCCCGAGGGGACAGGGACCGAGCAGTACTTC. It codes for CASTPEGTGTEQYF.

The gene calls are TRBV9 and TRBJ1-1, with D tentatively TRBD1 (6 bases). Trimming pared 4 bases from V and 5 bases from J, leaving 21 bases between. The CDR3 consists of 16 residues. Germline V gene sequence: CDR1 SGDLS, CDR2 YYNGEE. As DNA, the CDR3 is TGTGCCAGCAGCCCCGCACCCCTATGGGGGGCAACTGAAGCTTTCTTT. It yields the protein CASSPAPLWGATEAFF.

V and J are TRBV7-8 and TRBJ2-1, with D unresolved. Trimming took 2 bases from V and 8 from J, leaving 13 bases between them. This CDR3 has 14 amino acids. Germline loops: CDR1 SGHVS, CDR2 FQNEAQ. CDR3 residues: CASSLILVPDEQFF. Here the CDR3 DNA reads TGTGCCAGCAGCTTAATCCTGGTCCCCGATGAGCAGTTCTTC. The whole variable domain, filled in from reference TRBV7-8 and TRBJ2-1, reads GAGVSQSPRYKVAKRGQDVALRCDPISGHVSLFWYQQALGQGPEFLTYFQNEAQLDKSGLPSDRFFAERPEGSVSTLKIQRTQQEDSAVYLCASSLILVPDEQFFGPGTRLTVL.

V gene TRBV19 combines with J gene TRBJ1-1; TRBD1 agrees at 8 bases. The CDR3 covers 24 residues. Germline V gene data show CDR1 as LNHDA and CDR2 as SQIVND (reference sequence). J was trimmed by 9 bases and V by 3 bases; bases with no gene match: 39. Here the CDR3 DNA reads TGTGCCAGTAGTATCGGCTTGGGGACAGGCGCTTTTCCTGCGCTTGGAAAAATTGGAGACCAAGCTTTCTTT. This codes for CASSIGLGTGAFPALGKIGDQAFF.

The rearrangement links TRBV7-9 to TRBJ1-2, with D perhaps matching TRBD1 (5 bases). The CDR3 is 17 residues long. The V gene's germline CDR1 is SEHNR and CDR2 FQNEAQ (reference sequence). The V and J ends lost 7 bases and 2 bases respectively, with 23 bases between them. The CDR3 nucleotides are TGTGCCAGCATCACTGGAGAAGGGGCTAATTCGAACTATGGCTACACCTTC. Translated: CASITGEGANSNYGYTF.

V gene TRBV6-6 combines with J gene TRBJ2-1; D not certain. V gave up 2 bases and J gave up 7 bases, with 9 bases separating them. Germline CDR1 is MNHNY and CDR2 is SVGAGI (reference sequence). The CDR3 contains 13 residues. The CDR3 loop reads CASSYRGDNEQFF. The DNA of the CDR3 is TGTGCCAGCAGTTACCGAGGAGATAATGAGCAGTTCTTC.

This chain links TRBV5-4 with TRBJ1-2; 10 nucleotides match TRBD1. The CDR3 sequence is 14 residues long. After removal of 3 bases from V and 3 bases from J, the junction contained 2 bases not matched to a gene. Per germline, CDR1 SGHNT and CDR2 YYREEE (reference sequence). The CDR3 is CASSSGTGDYGYTF. Here the CDR3 DNA reads TGTGCCAGCAGCTCCGGGACAGGGGACTATGGCTACACCTTC.

The genes are TRBV7-2 and TRBJ2-7; the D call may be TRBD1 or TRBD2 (6 bases each). This CDR3 has 14 amino acids. Between the trimmed V and J ends, which lost 2 bases and 2 bases, there was a span of 10 bases. Germline CDR1 is SGHTA and CDR2 is FQGNSA. CDR3 residues: CASSLSGATYEQYF. The CDR3 DNA follows: TGTGCCAGCAGCTTATCGGGGGCAACCTACGAGCAGTACTTC.

The V gene is TRBV2, the J gene TRBJ1-1; 7 nucleotides line up with TRBD1. V shed 2 bases, J shed 9 bases, and the junction held 15 bases outside the gene matches. Germline V gene sequence: CDR1 SNHLY, CDR2 FYNNEI. The CDR3 spans 16 residues. The chain's CDR3 is CASSESSQGGSNQAFF. The DNA of the CDR3 is TGTGCCAGCAGTGAAAGCTCCCAGGGGGGGTCTAACCAAGCTTTCTTT.

The V and J genes are TRBV28 and TRBJ1-2; D unresolved. This CDR3 contains 14 residues. Per germline, CDR1 MDHEN and CDR2 SYDVKM. Trimming shortened V by 6 bases and J by 4 bases, and 15 bases separated the two germline ends. Written as DNA, the CDR3 is TGTGCCAGCAGCTTGGCGGGAAGAGTCTATGGCTACACCTTC. As protein: CASSLAGRVYGYTF.

The chain employs TRBV5-5 and TRBJ2-7; weak D call: TRBD2 (6 bases). Germline assignment: CDR1 SGHKS and CDR2 YYEKEE (reference sequence). With 0 bases removed from V and 0 bases from J, the gap between germline ends came to 10 bases. The CDR3 runs 15 residues. The CDR3 reads CASSLVLANSYEQYF. CDR3 nucleotide sequence: TGTGCCAGCAGCTTGGTCCTAGCGAACTCCTACGAGCAGTACTTC.

About this clone itself: The same CDR3 is also encoded by other DNA sequences in this sample. V and J are TRBV7-9 and TRBJ2-5; D gene unclear. The germline V gene has CDR1 SEHNR and CDR2 FQNEAQ (reference sequence). The CDR3 has 14 residues. With 0 bases removed from V and 1 base from J, the gap between germline ends came to 6 bases. This CDR3 is CASSLAGSQETQYF. The CDR3 region has the DNA TGTGCCAGCAGCTTAGCCGGCAGCCAAGAGACCCAGTACTTC.

The chain joins TRBV6-5 to TRBJ2-5; 11 bases match TRBD2. With 6 bases clipped from V and 4 bases from J, the junction kept 7 bases outside the gene matches. There are 15 residues in the CDR3. Per the germline V gene, CDR1 is MNHEY and CDR2 is SVGAGI. The CDR3 protein is CASRISGRVGETQYF. The CDR3 DNA is TGTGCCAGCAGAATTAGCGGGAGGGTTGGAGAGACCCAGTACTTC.

This clone was recorded only once. CDR3 protein: CASSLSIGRAKGETQYF. The CDR3 nucleotides read TGTGCCAGCAGTTTAAGTATCGGGAGGGCCAAAGGGGAGACCCAGTACTTC. The chain employs TRBV27 and TRBJ2-5; 8 positions match TRBD2. The CDR3 has 17 residues. Losses at the gene ends were 2 bases for V and 5 bases for J; bases not matched to a gene: 13. Per germline, CDR1 MNHEY and CDR2 SMNVEV (reference sequence).

The CDR3 DNA is TGTGCCTGGAGTGTACTTCTAGGGTCCGGAAACTATGGCTACACCTTC. Encoded protein: CAWSVLLGSGNYGYTF. The V gene is TRBV30, the J gene TRBJ1-2; D is undetermined. Germline V gene sequence: CDR1 GTSNPN, CDR2 SVGIG (reference sequence). There are 16 residues in the CDR3. The germline V and J ends were trimmed by 0 bases and 2 bases, with 16 bases remaining between them.

The rearrangement links TRBV27 to TRBJ1-2; D possibly corresponds to TRBD1 (6 bases). This CDR3 comprises 15 residues. Germline CDR1 and CDR2: MNHEY and SMNVEV (reference sequence). Trimming left V 0 bases short and J 4 bases short, with 12 bases between. This chain's CDR3 is CASSLSVRGAYGYTF. In nucleotides, the CDR3 is TGTGCCAGCAGTTTATCTGTCCGGGGGGCCTATGGCTACACCTTC.